The clone carrying this T cell receptor (beta chain) was seen only a few times. The antigen remains undetermined. This specimen belongs to a study of siplizumab effects on memory and regulatory T cells. Findings of the study overall: The authors did not confirm suppressive function in proliferating Tregs from siplizumab cultures. In controls, roughly 25% of mappable alloreactive CD4+ clones were Treg-derived on average, versus roughly 69% with siplizumab.

The CDR3 is 15 amino acids. Germline CDR1 is MGHRA and CDR2 is YSYEKL. Trimming took 4 bases from V and 0 from J; bases not matched to a gene: 6. The study assayed about 10^5 TCR templates per sample. Clones were read by immunoSEQ multiplex PCR, and TCRdb kept only the in-frame ones, dropping some. The sample contains approximately 12,000 clones, approximately 45% of which appear only once. Coculture of the mixed lymphocyte reaction cells took place at 37 degrees C and lasted over five days. What was sequenced was CFSE-low (dividing) CD8+ T cells sorted from an allogeneic mixed lymphocyte reaction. The chain uses TRBV4-1 and TRBJ2-7, with 7 bases lining up with TRBD2. This TCR derives from a human donor in good health; the cells came from an allogeneic mixed lymphocyte reaction. Some clones in this sample may be carry-over from other donors' samples. Here the CDR3 DNA reads TGCGCCAGCAGCCCGCAAAGCGGGGCCTCCTACGAGCAGTACTTC. This translates into CASSPQSGASYEQYF.